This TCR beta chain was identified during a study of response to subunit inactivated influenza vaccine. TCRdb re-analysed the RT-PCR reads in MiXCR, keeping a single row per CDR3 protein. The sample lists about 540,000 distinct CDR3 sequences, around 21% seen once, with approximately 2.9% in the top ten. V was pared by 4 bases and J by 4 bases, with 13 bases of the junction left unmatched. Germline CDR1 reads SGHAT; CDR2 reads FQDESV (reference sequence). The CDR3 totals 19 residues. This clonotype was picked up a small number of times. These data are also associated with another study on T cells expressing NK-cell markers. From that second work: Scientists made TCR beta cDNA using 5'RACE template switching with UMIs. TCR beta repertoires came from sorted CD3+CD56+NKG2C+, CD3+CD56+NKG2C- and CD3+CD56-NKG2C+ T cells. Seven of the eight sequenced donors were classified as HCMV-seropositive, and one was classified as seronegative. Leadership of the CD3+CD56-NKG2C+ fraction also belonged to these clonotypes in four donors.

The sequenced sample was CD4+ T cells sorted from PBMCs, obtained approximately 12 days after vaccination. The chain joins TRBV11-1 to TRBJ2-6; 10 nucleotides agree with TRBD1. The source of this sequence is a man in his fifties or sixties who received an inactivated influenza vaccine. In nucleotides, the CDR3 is TGTGCCAGCAGCTCACCCTTGGACAGGGGGGTGAGAGGGGCCAACGTCCTGACTTTC. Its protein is CASSSPLDRGVRGANVLTF.